This T cell receptor (beta chain) was documented in a study of beta chain features in type 1 diabetes. Study observations and caveats: Resolution of whether HLA type affects TCRB rearrangement was not achieved here. Type 1 diabetes patients had TCRB CDR3s that were shorter (moderately but significantly so) in all four CD4+ subsets.

This clone was counted at least ten times. Its antigen is as yet unknown. A heparinised blood draw that averaged about 116 mL was obtained once from each donor. The entirety of the isolated RNA underwent reverse transcription, so expressed TCRB transcripts were sequenced. Generated by immunoSEQ multiplex PCR, the TCRdb table keeps only in-frame clones and is missing some. The data hold about 150,000 clones, with 9% to 10% observed a single time. Trimming removed 5 bases at V and 0 bases at J, with 14 bases between. The germline V gene encodes CDR1 MDHEN and CDR2 SYDVKM. The CDR3 length is 15 residues. V and J are TRBV28 and TRBJ2-7; the D gene is possibly TRBD1 (6 bases). The origin of this receptor is a woman in her 30s with type 1 diabetes. Sample: central memory CD4+ T cells from blood. CDR3 amino acids: CASSRQVFSSYEQYF. The DNA of the CDR3 is TGTGCCAGCAGTCGACAGGTTTTTAGCTCCTACGAGCAGTACTTC. The full variable domain, in which reference TRBV28 and TRBJ2-7 provide the parts outside the CDR3, is DVKVTQSSRYLVKRTGEKVFLECVQDMDHENMFWYRQDPGLGLRLIYFSYDVKMKEKGDIPEGYSVSREKKERFSLILESASTNQTSMYLCASSRQVFSSYEQYFGPGTRLTVT.